These T cell receptor beta chains were read from a single sample in a study of Ad26.COV2.S vaccination and SARS-CoV-2 variants. Some clones are missing from TCRdb's copy, which holds only in-frame ones; the method was immunoSEQ multiplex PCR. Of around 450,000 clones listed, 88% are singletons. This specimen was peripheral blood, taken in a trial of Ad26.COV2.S vaccine versus placebo. These receptors all come from a person aged 18-60 years who received the Ad26.COV2.S COVID-19 vaccine or a placebo. The CDR3 runs from the conserved cysteine through the conserved F or W. D genes are given only for firm matches. Clone size appears in some rows only: once, few, many, or a class for an expanded clone.

D gene,J gene,clone size,V gene,CDR3 DNA,CDR3 protein
-,TRBJ1-1,once,TRBV9,TGTGCCAGCAGCCCAGTGGGGACAAGAATGGCTGAAGCTTTCTTT,CASSPVGTRMAEAFF
TRBD1,TRBJ2-2,few,TRBV24-1,TGTGCCACCAGTCGACAGGGCGCCGGGGAGCTGTTTTTT,CATSRQGAGELFF
-,TRBJ1-4,-,TRBV19,TGTGCCAGTAGCCTCCTCGGGAGAGGAGAAAAACTGTTTTTT,CASSLLGRGEKLFF
-,TRBJ1-2,-,TRBV19,TGTGCCAGTAGTTCCCTAGGGGGGCGACAAGACTATGGCTACACCTTC,CASSSLGGRQDYGYTF
-,TRBJ1-1,few,TRBV5-1,TGCGCCAGCAGCTTATATGGGGACACTGAAGCTTTCTTT,CASSLYGDTEAFF
-,TRBJ1-1,once,TRBV7-2,TGTGCCAGCAATCGGGGGCGTGGTACTGAAGCTTTCTTT,CASNRGRGTEAFF
TRBD2,TRBJ2-5,-,TRBV11-2,TGTGCCAGCAGCTTGAGAATGGGACTAGCGGGGGGAGAGACCCAGTACTTC,CASSLRMGLAGGETQYF
-,TRBJ2-2,-,TRBV11-3,TGTGCCAGCAGCCCCCTTCCGGGACTGACCGGGGAGCTGTTTTTT,CASSPLPGLTGELFF
-,TRBJ2-3,-,TRBV6-2/TRBV6-3,TGTGCCAGCAGTTTTCAAGCTAGCACAGATACGCAGTATTTT,CASSFQASTDTQYF
-,TRBJ2-2,-,TRBV6-4,TGTGCCAGCAGTGACCCGACCCAGGATATCTTAAACACCGGGGAGCTGTTTTTT,CASSDPTQDILNTGELFF
-,TRBJ2-3,-,TRBV24-1,TGTGCCACCAGTGATTTGGAGGGGTACAACACAGATACGCAGTATTTT,CATSDLEGYNTDTQYF
-,TRBJ2-7,-,TRBV7-2,TGTGCCAGCAGCTTATCCCCCACATTCCTCGGGACCGACTCCTACGAGCAGTACTTC,CASSLSPTFLGTDSYEQYF
-,TRBJ2-1,-,TRBV19,TGTGCCAGTAGTAGCTCCTCGGCAGGCTACAATGAGCAGTTCTTC,CASSSSSAGYNEQFF
TRBD2,TRBJ2-3,-,TRBV7-2,TGTGCCAGCAGCTTTCTAGCGGGGTTGGGGGATACGCAGTATTTT,CASSFLAGLGDTQYF
-,TRBJ1-6,-,TRBV6-5,TGTGCCAGCAGGGGACCTTCGGGGTCACCCCTCCACTTT,CASRGPSGSPLHF
-,TRBJ2-3,few,TRBV4-2,TGTGCCAGCAGCCAAGAGGTGCGGTTAAGCACAGATACGCAGTATTTT,CASSQEVRLSTDTQYF
-,TRBJ1-5,-,TRBV12-3/TRBV12-4,TGTGCCAGCGGCAGCTCTCGGCAGCCCCAGCATTTT,CASGSSRQPQHF
TRBD2,TRBJ2-1,-,TRBV7-2,TGTGCCAGCAGCTTAGCGCGGGGGGCGGCCTACAATGAGCAGTTCTTC,CASSLARGAAYNEQFF
TRBD1,TRBJ2-1,-,TRBV6-2/TRBV6-3,TGTGCCAGCAGTTACTCGGTAGACAGGGCCAATGAGCAGTTCTTC,CASSYSVDRANEQFF
-,TRBJ2-7,-,TRBV18,TGTGCCAGCTCAACAAGCGAGACAGTTCCCTACGAGCAGTACTTC,CASSTSETVPYEQYF
-,TRBJ2-3,-,TRBV13,TGTGCCAGCAGCCCGGGGACAGATACGCAGTATTTT,CASSPGTDTQYF
-,TRBJ1-4,-,TRBV28,TGTGCCAGCAGCTCCAGTCAAATCGGGGGAAAACTGTTTTTT,CASSSSQIGGKLFF
-,TRBJ2-7,few,TRBV6-1,TGTGCCAGCAGTGAATTAACACAGAGCTACGAGCAGTACTTC,CASSELTQSYEQYF
-,TRBJ2-2,-,TRBV9,TGTGCCAGCAGCGCGGTGGGAACGAACACCGGGGAGCTGTTTTTT,CASSAVGTNTGELFF
-,TRBJ2-1,-,TRBV6-4,TGTGCCAGCAGTGACTGGGGGGACCCCTACAATGAGCAGTTCTTC,CASSDWGDPYNEQFF
-,TRBJ2-7,-,TRBV5-5,TGTGCCAGCAGACCCGGGCAGTCCACCTACGAGCAGTACTTC,CASRPGQSTYEQYF
-,TRBJ1-5,-,TRBV27,TGTGCCAGCAGTCCCCACCGGGACCCCGGGGGCCTTAGCAATCAGCCCCAGCATTTT,CASSPHRDPGGLSNQPQHF
-,TRBJ2-5,-,TRBV21-1,TGTGCCAGCAGCAGAGGGCCCCAGTACTTC,CASSRGPQYF
-,TRBJ2-3,-,TRBV5-1,TGCGCCAGCAGCTTGGCGTTGGGCGCAGATACGCAGTATTTT,CASSLALGADTQYF
TRBD1,TRBJ1-5,-,TRBV28,TGTGCCAGCAGTATCCGGGACAGGGGGAATCAGCCCCAGCATTTT,CASSIRDRGNQPQHF
-,TRBJ2-5,once,TRBV5-1,TGCGCCAGCTTTGAGGGTCGACAGTTCCAAGAGACCCAGTACTTC,CASFEGRQFQETQYF
TRBD1,TRBJ2-1,-,TRBV28,TGTGCCAGCAGTTTAGGGACAGGGGGGTACAATGAGCAGTTCTTC,CASSLGTGGYNEQFF
TRBD1,TRBJ2-5,-,TRBV7-2,TGTGCCAGCAGTAAAGACAGGGGGTCTAATCTTTTCCAAGAGACCCAGTACTTC,CASSKDRGSNLFQETQYF
-,TRBJ1-5,-,TRBV11-2,TGTGCCAGCAGCTTAGATCCCCTCAATCAGCCCCAGCATTTT,CASSLDPLNQPQHF
-,TRBJ2-5,few,TRBV29-1,TGCAGCGTTGAAGATATTTGGGGGGTTTCGGAGACCCAGTACTTC,CSVEDIWGVSETQYF
TRBD2,TRBJ2-7,-,TRBV9,TGTGCCAGCAGCGCTAGCGGGGGGGCCGGGCCTTACGAGCAGTACTTC,CASSASGGAGPYEQYF
-,TRBJ1-1,-,TRBV19,TGTGCCAGTACCCAACAGGGTATGAACACTGAAGCTTTCTTT,CASTQQGMNTEAFF
-,TRBJ2-7,-,TRBV5-1,TGCGCCAGCAGCTTGGACGTTCGCTCCTACGAGCAGTACTTC,CASSLDVRSYEQYF
-,TRBJ2-6,-,TRBV5-1,TGCGCCAGCAGCTTGTCAGGGGCTCGGGGGGCCAACGTCCTGACTTTC,CASSLSGARGANVLTF
-,TRBJ2-1,-,TRBV2,TGTGCCAGCAGTGTAGACTTGGAAATCCCCCAGTTCTTC,CASSVDLEIPQFF